This TCR beta chain was documented in a study of CD8 T cells in ankylosing spondylitis. This clonotype has a count of ten or more. Its cognate antigen is unknown. TCRdb passed the 5' RACE reads through MiXCR, listing each CDR3 protein once. Here the sample spans about 250,000 distinct CDR3 sequences, more than 25% being singletons. Study-level points and caveats: Reports of some motif variants in reactive arthritis synovial fluid and blood predate this one. Researchers reportedly found disease-linked clones significantly enriched in matched ankylosing spondylitis synovial fluid. Characteristic of ankylosing spondylitis blood, it appeared, was a TCR beta motif comprising several highly homologous variants. CD8+ cells made up the disease-linked clones, which were relatively rare in peripheral blood.

This CDR3 is 13 amino acids long. V was pared by 1 base and J by 3 bases, with 6 bases between. Sequenced material: blood, either unsorted or a sorted T cell fraction (not recorded which). The TCR was taken from a male donor with ankylosing spondylitis or in good health (not recorded which). The chain combines TRBV12-3 or TRBV12-4 with TRBJ1-1, with unresolved D. The CDR3, as DNA: TGTGCCAGCAGTTTAGATGTGGACACTGAAGCTTTCTTT. The encoded protein is CASSLDVDTEAFF.